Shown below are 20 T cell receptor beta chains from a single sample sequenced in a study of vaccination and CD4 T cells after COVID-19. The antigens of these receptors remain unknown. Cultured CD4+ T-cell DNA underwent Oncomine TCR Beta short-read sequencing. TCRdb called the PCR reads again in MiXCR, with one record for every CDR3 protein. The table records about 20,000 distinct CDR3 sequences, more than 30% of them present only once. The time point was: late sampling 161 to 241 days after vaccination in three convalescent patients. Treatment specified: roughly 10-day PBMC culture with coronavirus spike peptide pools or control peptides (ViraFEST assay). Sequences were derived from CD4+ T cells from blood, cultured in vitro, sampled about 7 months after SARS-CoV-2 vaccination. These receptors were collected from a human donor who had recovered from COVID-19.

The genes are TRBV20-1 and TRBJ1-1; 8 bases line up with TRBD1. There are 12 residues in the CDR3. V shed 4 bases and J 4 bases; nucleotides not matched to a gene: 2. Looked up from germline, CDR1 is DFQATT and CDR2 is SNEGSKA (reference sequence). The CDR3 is CSAKTGGTEAFF. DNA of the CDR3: TGCAGTGCTAAAACAGGGGGCACTGAAGCTTTCTTT.

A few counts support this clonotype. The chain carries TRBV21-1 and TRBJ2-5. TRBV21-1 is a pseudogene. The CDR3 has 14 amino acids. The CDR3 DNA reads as TGTGCCAGCAGCAAAGTGCCTTTCGGAGAGACCCAGTACTTC. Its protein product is CASSKVPFGETQYF.

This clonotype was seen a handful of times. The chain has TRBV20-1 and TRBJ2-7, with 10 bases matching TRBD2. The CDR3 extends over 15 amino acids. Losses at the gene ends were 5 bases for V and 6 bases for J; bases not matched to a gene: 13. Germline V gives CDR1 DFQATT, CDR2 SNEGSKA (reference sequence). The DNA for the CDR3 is TGCAGTGCTGCCGCCAGCGGGGGGGCCTCTGGCGAGCAGTACTTC. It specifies CSAAASGGASGEQYF.

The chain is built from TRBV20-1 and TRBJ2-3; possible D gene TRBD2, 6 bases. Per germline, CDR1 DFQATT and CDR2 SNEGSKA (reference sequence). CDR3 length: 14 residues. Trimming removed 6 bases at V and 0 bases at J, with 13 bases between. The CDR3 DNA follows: TGCAGTGCAGGGAGCGGGCCCAGCACAGATACGCAGTATTTT. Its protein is CSAGSGPSTDTQYF.

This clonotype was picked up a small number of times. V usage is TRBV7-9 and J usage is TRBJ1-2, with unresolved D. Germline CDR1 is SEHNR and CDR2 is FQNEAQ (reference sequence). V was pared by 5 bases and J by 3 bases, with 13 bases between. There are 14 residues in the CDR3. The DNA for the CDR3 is TGTGCCAGCAGCCCCGTGGTTCAAGACTATGGCTACACCTTC. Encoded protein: CASSPVVQDYGYTF.

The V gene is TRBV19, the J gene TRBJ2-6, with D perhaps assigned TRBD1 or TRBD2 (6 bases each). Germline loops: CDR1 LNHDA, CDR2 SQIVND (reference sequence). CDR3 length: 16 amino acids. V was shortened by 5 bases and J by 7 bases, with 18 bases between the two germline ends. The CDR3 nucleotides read TGTGCCAGTAGTTCCCGCGAGGGGGGTGGAGCCAACGTCCTGACTTTC. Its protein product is CASSSREGGGANVLTF.

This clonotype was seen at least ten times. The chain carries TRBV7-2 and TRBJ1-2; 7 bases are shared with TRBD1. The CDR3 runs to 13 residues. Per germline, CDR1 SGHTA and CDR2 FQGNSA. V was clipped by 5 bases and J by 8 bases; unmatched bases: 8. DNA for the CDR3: TGTGCCAGCAGCCCTGACAGGGTAAACGGCTACACCTTC. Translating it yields CASSPDRVNGYTF.

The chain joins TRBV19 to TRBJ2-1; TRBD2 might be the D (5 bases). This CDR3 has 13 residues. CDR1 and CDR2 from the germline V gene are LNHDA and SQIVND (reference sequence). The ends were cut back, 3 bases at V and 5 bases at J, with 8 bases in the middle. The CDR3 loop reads CASSISEDNEQFF. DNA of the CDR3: TGTGCCAGTAGTATCTCGGAGGACAATGAGCAGTTCTTC.

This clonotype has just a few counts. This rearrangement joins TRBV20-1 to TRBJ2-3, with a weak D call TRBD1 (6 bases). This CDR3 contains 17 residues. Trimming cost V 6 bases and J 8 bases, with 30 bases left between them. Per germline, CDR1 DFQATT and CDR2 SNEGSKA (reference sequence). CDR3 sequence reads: CSAGGVPRPNFVGTQYF. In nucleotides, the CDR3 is TGCAGTGCAGGGGGTGTTCCGAGACCGAACTTTGTGGGTACGCAGTATTTT.

CDR3 protein: CASSMDGTRPWETQYF. As DNA, the CDR3 is TGTGCCAGTAGTATGGATGGGACCCGACCCTGGGAGACCCAGTACTTC. The chain joins TRBV19 to TRBJ2-5; perhaps D is TRBD1 or TRBD2 (5 bases each). Germline CDR1 is LNHDA and CDR2 is SQIVND (reference sequence). V lost 3 bases to trimming and J lost 5 bases, with 19 bases between them. The CDR3 consists of 16 residues. Complete variable domain (other parts from reference TRBV19 and TRBJ2-5): DGGITQSPKYLFRKEGQNVTLSCEQNLNHDAMYWYRQDPGQGLRLIYYSQIVNDFQKGDIAEGYSVSREKKESFPLTVTSAQKNPTAFYLCASSMDGTRPWETQYFGPGTRLLVL.

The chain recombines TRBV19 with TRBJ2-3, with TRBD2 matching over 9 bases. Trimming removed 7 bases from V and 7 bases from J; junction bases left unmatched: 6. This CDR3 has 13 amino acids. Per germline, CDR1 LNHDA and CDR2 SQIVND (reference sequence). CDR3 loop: CASNGGGAYTQYF. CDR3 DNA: TGTGCCAGTAATGGCGGGGGGGCATATACGCAGTATTTT.

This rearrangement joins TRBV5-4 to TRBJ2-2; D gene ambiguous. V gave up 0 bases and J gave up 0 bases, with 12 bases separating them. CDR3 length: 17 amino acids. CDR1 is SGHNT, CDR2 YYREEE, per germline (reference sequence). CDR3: CASSLEQTSANTGELFF. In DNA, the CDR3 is TGTGCCAGCAGCTTGGAACAGACATCCGCGAACACCGGGGAGCTGTTTTTT.

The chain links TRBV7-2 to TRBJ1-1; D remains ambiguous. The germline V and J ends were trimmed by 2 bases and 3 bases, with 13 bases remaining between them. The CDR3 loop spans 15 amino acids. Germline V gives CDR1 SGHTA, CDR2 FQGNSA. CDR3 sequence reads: CASSLFPGRDTEAFF. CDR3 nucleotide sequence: TGTGCCAGCAGCTTATTCCCCGGACGCGACACTGAAGCTTTCTTT.

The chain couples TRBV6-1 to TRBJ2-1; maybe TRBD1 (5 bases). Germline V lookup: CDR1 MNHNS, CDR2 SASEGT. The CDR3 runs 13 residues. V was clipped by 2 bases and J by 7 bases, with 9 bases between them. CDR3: CASSERTTNEQFF. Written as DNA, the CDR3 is TGTGCCAGCAGTGAACGGACAACAAATGAGCAGTTCTTC.

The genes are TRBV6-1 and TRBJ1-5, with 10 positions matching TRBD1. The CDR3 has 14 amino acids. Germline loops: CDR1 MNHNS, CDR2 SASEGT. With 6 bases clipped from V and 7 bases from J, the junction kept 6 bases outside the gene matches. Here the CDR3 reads CASSETGGGQPQHF. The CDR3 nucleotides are TGTGCCAGCAGCGAGACAGGGGGCGGACAGCCCCAGCATTTT.

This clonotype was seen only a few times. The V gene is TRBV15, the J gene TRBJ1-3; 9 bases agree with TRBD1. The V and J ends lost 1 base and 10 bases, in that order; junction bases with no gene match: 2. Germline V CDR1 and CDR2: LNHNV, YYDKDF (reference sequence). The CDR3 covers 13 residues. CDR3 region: CATSRAGQGTIYF. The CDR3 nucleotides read TGTGCCACCAGCAGAGCCGGACAGGGGACCATATATTTT.

The CDR3 region has the DNA TGCAGTGCTAGCCCAGGGGGCTCCTACGAGCAGTACTTC. This codes for CSASPGGSYEQYF. This chain links TRBV20-1 with TRBJ2-7, with TRBD1 matching 7 bases. The CDR3 runs to 13 residues. Germline V gene sequence: CDR1 DFQATT, CDR2 SNEGSKA (reference sequence). V dropped 3 bases and J dropped 0; count of bases not matched to a gene: 2.

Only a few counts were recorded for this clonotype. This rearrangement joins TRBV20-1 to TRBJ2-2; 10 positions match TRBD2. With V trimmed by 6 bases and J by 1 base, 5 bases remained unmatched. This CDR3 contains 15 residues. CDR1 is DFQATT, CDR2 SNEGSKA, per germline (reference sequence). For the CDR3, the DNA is TGCAGTGCCCACAGACTAGCGGGGAACACCGGGGAGCTGTTTTTT. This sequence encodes CSAHRLAGNTGELFF.

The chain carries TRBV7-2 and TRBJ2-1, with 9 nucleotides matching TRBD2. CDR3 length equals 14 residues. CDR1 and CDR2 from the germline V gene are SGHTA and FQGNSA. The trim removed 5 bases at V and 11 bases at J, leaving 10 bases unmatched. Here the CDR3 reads CASSPGIAGVKQFF. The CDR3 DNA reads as TGTGCCAGCAGCCCCGGGATAGCGGGAGTTAAGCAGTTCTTC.

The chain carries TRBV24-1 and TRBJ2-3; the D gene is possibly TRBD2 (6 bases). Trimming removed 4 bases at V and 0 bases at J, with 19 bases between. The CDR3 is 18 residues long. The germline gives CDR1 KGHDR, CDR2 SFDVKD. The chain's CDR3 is CATSDPSGWRASTDTQYF. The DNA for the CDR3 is TGTGCCACCAGTGACCCCTCGGGTTGGAGGGCTAGCACAGATACGCAGTATTTT.